These 8 T cell receptor beta chains were all obtained from the same sample, sequenced in a study of blood T cells in healthy people across ages (dated by TCRdb to between 2015 and 2017). Libraries were made using 5' RACE. Sequencing was performed on an Illumina HiSeq 2500. A second about 6 to 11 cycle PCR used a sample-barcoded 5' primer and a J-beta primer mix. Clones were called with MiXCR by TCRdb after fastp trimmed the public reads at Q25, and only in-frame beta chains were retained. Records with the same CDR3 protein are collapsed into one entry carrying the most frequent genes and DNA. For this sample there are roughly 800,000 distinct CDR3 sequences; 20% to 25% appear just once. The top ten clones comprise more than 8% of the sample. The same specimen was also included in a second study, on T cells of mothers and their children.

The sample was blood. The receptors derive from a boy aged 5-17 years in good health.

V usage is TRBV4-2 and J usage is TRBJ2-5; D gene ambiguous. V lost 0 bases to trimming and J lost 4 bases, with 12 bases between them. The V gene's germline CDR1 is LGHNA and CDR2 YNFKEQ. The CDR3 totals 15 residues. The CDR3 spells CASSQEISPRETQYF. The CDR3 DNA follows: TGTGCCAGCAGCCAAGAGATTTCTCCGAGAGAGACCCAGTACTTC.

This clonotype has only one observation. This rearrangement joins TRBV4-2 to TRBJ2-7; D call uncertain. CDR1 LGHNA and CDR2 YNFKEQ come from the germline V gene. Trimming removed 0 bases at V and 7 bases at J, with 4 bases between. This CDR3 region has 11 residues. The CDR3 DNA follows: TGTGCCAGCAGCCAAGAAAGGGAGCAGTACTTC. Residues: CASSQEREQYF.

This clonotype was seen repeatedly, ten times or more. This sequence joins TRBV5-5 and TRBJ2-5; D possibly corresponds to TRBD1 (6 bases). The length of the CDR3 is 16 residues. Trimming took off 4 bases at V and 6 bases at J, with 22 bases between the two ends. Germline V CDR1 and CDR2: SGHKS, YYEKEE (reference sequence). The CDR3 protein is CASSTTLYRDDQTQYF. The CDR3 DNA reads as TGTGCCAGCAGCACCACATTGTACAGGGACGATCAGACCCAGTACTTC.

The V call is TRBV7-2, the J call TRBJ2-1, with D possibly matching TRBD2 (5 bases). This CDR3 comprises 16 residues. The germline V gene encodes CDR1 SGHTA and CDR2 FQGNSA. Trimming took 5 bases from V and 1 from J, leaving 15 bases between them. CDR3 sequence reads: CASSPDVASSYNEQFF. DNA of the CDR3: TGTGCCAGCAGCCCCGATGTAGCGTCGTCCTACAATGAGCAGTTCTTC. The variable domain in full, with the rest retrieved from reference TRBV7-2 and TRBJ2-1, is GAGVSQSPSNKVTEKGKDVELRCDPISGHTALYWYRQSLGQGLEFLIYFQGNSAPDKSGLPSDRFSAERTGGSVSTLTIQRTQQEDSAVYLCASSPDVASSYNEQFFGPGTRLTVL.

This clonotype has only a few counts. The chain recombines TRBV28 with TRBJ2-1; D is possibly TRBD2 (7 bases). The CDR3 totals 16 residues. CDR1 MDHEN and CDR2 SYDVKM come from the germline V gene. With 4 bases removed from V and 6 bases from J, the gap between germline ends came to 19 bases. CDR3 region: CASSSTGLGGSNEQFF. The DNA of the CDR3 is TGTGCCAGCAGTTCCACAGGGTTGGGGGGGAGCAATGAGCAGTTCTTC.

This clonotype was seen many times. The J gene is TRBJ2-5, the V gene TRBV11-3; 7 bases agree with TRBD2. J gave up 0 bases and V 5 bases, and 3 bases lay outside the gene matches. Germline CDR1 SGHNT, CDR2 YENEEA. CDR3 size: 14 residues. CDR3 coding DNA: TGTGCCAGCAGCCCCGGGGGGTACCAAGAGACCCAGTACTTC. Translated: CASSPGGYQETQYF.

This sequence joins TRBV29-1 and TRBJ2-7; weak D call: TRBD1 (9 bases). Between the trimmed V and J ends, which lost 7 bases and 4 bases, there was a span of 17 bases. The CDR3 loop spans 13 amino acids. Germline CDR1 and CDR2: SQVTM and ANQGSEA. CDR3 sequence: CSAGRGQGYEQYF. The CDR3 DNA is TGCAGCGCCGGGAGGGGACAGGGTTACGAGCAGTACTTC.

The V gene is TRBV12-3 or TRBV12-4, the J gene TRBJ2-2; 12 bases match TRBD2. J was trimmed by 5 bases and V by 9 bases; bases with no gene match: 4. The CDR3 is made up of 14 amino acids. In DNA form, the CDR3 reads TGTGCCAGTGCTAGCGGGGGGGCAACCGGGGAGCTGTTTTTT. Translating gives CASASGGATGELFF.